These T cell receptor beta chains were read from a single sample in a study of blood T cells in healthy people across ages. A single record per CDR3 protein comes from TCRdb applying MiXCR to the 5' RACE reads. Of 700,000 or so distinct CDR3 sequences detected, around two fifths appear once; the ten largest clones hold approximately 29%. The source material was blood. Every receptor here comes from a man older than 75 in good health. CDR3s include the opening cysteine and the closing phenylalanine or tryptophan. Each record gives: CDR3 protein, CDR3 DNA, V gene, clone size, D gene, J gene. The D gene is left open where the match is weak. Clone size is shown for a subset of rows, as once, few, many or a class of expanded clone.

CDR3aa: CASSTLDRGHNEKLFF
CDR3nt: TGTGCCAGCAGCACCCTGGACAGGGGGCATAATGAAAAACTGTTTTTT
v_gene: TRBV3-1
abundance: once
d_gene: TRBD1
j_gene: TRBJ1-4

CDR3aa: CASSQSPGGGNIQYF
CDR3nt: TGTGCCAGCAGCCAATCTCCGGGGGGAGGAAACATTCAGTACTTC
v_gene: TRBV11-2
abundance: once
d_gene: TRBD2
j_gene: TRBJ2-4

CDR3aa: CASSLTEQNGNTIYF
CDR3nt: TGTGCCAGCAGCTTAACAGAACAAAACGGAAACACCATATATTTT
v_gene: TRBV7-8
abundance: -
d_gene: -
j_gene: TRBJ1-3

CDR3aa: CASRARTGKDMYEQYF
CDR3nt: TGTGCCAGCAGGGCCCGGACAGGGAAGGATATGTATGAGCAGTACTTC
v_gene: TRBV2
abundance: -
d_gene: TRBD1
j_gene: TRBJ2-5

CDR3aa: CASIQLAGSSYNEQYF
CDR3nt: TGTGCCAGCATTCAACTAGCGGGTAGCTCCTACAATGAGCAGTACTTC
v_gene: TRBV28
abundance: -
d_gene: TRBD2
j_gene: TRBJ2-7

CDR3aa: CSARDPTPGGLQETQYF
CDR3nt: TGCAGTGCTAGAGATCCTACCCCAGGGGGTCTCCAGGAGACCCAGTACTTC
v_gene: TRBV20-1
abundance: -
d_gene: TRBD1
j_gene: TRBJ2-5

CDR3aa: CSVGGGPDEQYF
CDR3nt: TGCAGCGTTGGGGGGGGACCCGACGAGCAGTACTTC
v_gene: TRBV29-1
abundance: -
d_gene: TRBD2
j_gene: TRBJ2-7

CDR3aa: CAGTHNSYNEQFF
CDR3nt: TGTGCTGGTACCCACAACTCCTACAATGAGCAGTTCTTC
v_gene: TRBV6-1
abundance: few
d_gene: -
j_gene: TRBJ2-1

CDR3aa: CASTLDREAFF
CDR3nt: TGTGCCAGCACCCTGGACAGGGAAGCTTTCTTT
v_gene: TRBV7-2
abundance: few
d_gene: TRBD1
j_gene: TRBJ1-1

CDR3aa: CAGSASGNGEQYF
CDR3nt: TGTGCCGGCAGCGCGTCGGGTAACGGCGAGCAGTACTTC
v_gene: TRBV9
abundance: -
d_gene: -
j_gene: TRBJ2-7

CDR3aa: CASSPLERAADTQYF
CDR3nt: TGTGCCAGCAGTCCCCTGGAGAGGGCTGCAGATACGCAGTATTTT
v_gene: TRBV28
abundance: -
d_gene: -
j_gene: TRBJ2-3

CDR3aa: CASSQQGNEQFF
CDR3nt: TGTGCCAGCAGCCAACAGGGTAATGAGCAGTTCTTC
v_gene: TRBV6-2/TRBV6-3
abundance: many
d_gene: -
j_gene: TRBJ2-1

CDR3aa: CASSHRTGGNYGYTF
CDR3nt: TGTGCCAGCAGCCACCGGACAGGGGGGAATTATGGCTACACCTTC
v_gene: TRBV3-1
abundance: few
d_gene: TRBD1
j_gene: TRBJ1-2

CDR3aa: CASSFGRGNQPQHF
CDR3nt: TGTGCCAGCAGTTTTGGAAGGGGCAATCAGCCCCAGCATTTT
v_gene: TRBV12-3/TRBV12-4
abundance: few
d_gene: -
j_gene: TRBJ1-5

CDR3aa: CASSPAGGGITEAFF
CDR3nt: TGCGCCAGCAGCCCGGCCGGGGGGGGAATCACTGAAGCTTTCTTT
v_gene: TRBV5-1
abundance: few
d_gene: -
j_gene: TRBJ1-1

CDR3aa: CASSPYPRGGTDEQYF
CDR3nt: TGTGCCAGCAGCCCCTACCCGAGGGGGGGAACCGACGAGCAGTACTTC
v_gene: TRBV11-1
abundance: -
d_gene: -
j_gene: TRBJ2-7

CDR3aa: CASSLGLNIQYF
CDR3nt: TGTGCCAGCAGCTTAGGGCTGAACATTCAGTACTTC
v_gene: TRBV7-2
abundance: many
d_gene: -
j_gene: TRBJ2-4

CDR3aa: CSARSGQVLYKNIQYF
CDR3nt: TGCAGTGCTAGATCAGGACAGGTACTTTACAAAAACATTCAGTACTTC
v_gene: TRBV20-1
abundance: -
d_gene: TRBD1
j_gene: TRBJ2-4

CDR3aa: CASNRGQNYGYTF
CDR3nt: TGCGCCAGCAATCGGGGGCAAAACTATGGCTACACCTTC
v_gene: TRBV4-1
abundance: -
d_gene: -
j_gene: TRBJ1-2

CDR3aa: CASSLATGVIETQYF
CDR3nt: TGTGCCAGCAGTTTAGCGACGGGGGTTATTGAGACCCAGTACTTC
v_gene: TRBV12-3/TRBV12-4
abundance: -
d_gene: -
j_gene: TRBJ2-5

CDR3aa: CASSYPRGSSYEQYF
CDR3nt: TGTGCCAGCAGTTACCCCAGGGGATCCTCCTACGAGCAGTACTTC
v_gene: TRBV6-5
abundance: -
d_gene: -
j_gene: TRBJ2-7

CDR3aa: CASSLYPGTYGYTF
CDR3nt: TGTGCCAGCAGTTTATATCCAGGCACCTATGGCTACACCTTC
v_gene: TRBV27
abundance: -
d_gene: -
j_gene: TRBJ1-2

CDR3aa: CASTCGGRETQYF
CDR3nt: TGTGCCAGCACGTGTGGGGGTCGAGAGACCCAGTACTTC
v_gene: TRBV6-2/TRBV6-3
abundance: -
d_gene: -
j_gene: TRBJ2-5

CDR3aa: CASSLNFRTGNYEQYF
CDR3nt: TGTGCCAGCAGCTTAAACTTCAGGACAGGCAACTACGAGCAGTACTTC
v_gene: TRBV7-6
abundance: many
d_gene: TRBD1
j_gene: TRBJ2-7

CDR3aa: CSASRRGKEQYF
CDR3nt: TGCAGTGCTAGTAGGAGGGGAAAGGAGCAGTACTTC
v_gene: TRBV20-1
abundance: -
d_gene: -
j_gene: TRBJ2-5

CDR3aa: CASSLGTGIQYF
CDR3nt: TGCGCCAGCAGCTTGGGAACAGGAATTCAGTACTTC
v_gene: TRBV5-1
abundance: few
d_gene: -
j_gene: TRBJ2-4

CDR3aa: CSARDLNGRLETQYF
CDR3nt: TGCAGTGCTAGAGATCTAAACGGGAGACTAGAGACCCAGTACTTC
v_gene: TRBV20-1
abundance: once
d_gene: -
j_gene: TRBJ2-5

CDR3aa: CATSRDGGGARETQYF
CDR3nt: TGTGCCACCAGCAGAGATGGCGGGGGGGCTAGAGAGACCCAGTACTTC
v_gene: TRBV15
abundance: -
d_gene: TRBD2
j_gene: TRBJ2-5

CDR3aa: CSAQASGYEQYF
CDR3nt: TGCAGTGCTCAGGCTAGCGGCTACGAGCAGTACTTC
v_gene: TRBV20-1
abundance: many
d_gene: TRBD2
j_gene: TRBJ2-7

CDR3aa: CSARDRTSGRAFYNEQFF
CDR3nt: TGCAGTGCTAGAGACCGGACTAGCGGGAGGGCCTTCTACAATGAGCAGTTCTTC
v_gene: TRBV20-1
abundance: many
d_gene: TRBD2
j_gene: TRBJ2-1

CDR3aa: CASSFRGSQDTIYF
CDR3nt: TGTGCCAGCAGCTTTAGGGGTTCCCAGGACACCATATATTTT
v_gene: TRBV11-2
abundance: -
d_gene: -
j_gene: TRBJ1-3

CDR3aa: CSAPPKGGKGTQYF
CDR3nt: TGCAGTGCTCCCCCTAAGGGGGGGAAGGGGACCCAGTACTTC
v_gene: TRBV20-1
abundance: -
d_gene: -
j_gene: TRBJ2-5

CDR3aa: CATSAPVGSGDHSYEQYF
CDR3nt: TGTGCCACCAGTGCTCCCGTGGGGTCTGGCGATCACTCCTACGAGCAGTACTTC
v_gene: TRBV24-1
abundance: few
d_gene: -
j_gene: TRBJ2-7

CDR3aa: CASSPGQAGGAFF
CDR3nt: TGTGCCAGCAGCCCTGGACAGGCGGGTGGAGCTTTCTTT
v_gene: TRBV9
abundance: -
d_gene: TRBD1
j_gene: TRBJ1-1

CDR3aa: CASSVKRTNTGELFF
CDR3nt: TGTGCCAGCAGTGTTAAGCGAACGAACACCGGGGAGCTGTTTTTT
v_gene: TRBV2
abundance: -
d_gene: -
j_gene: TRBJ2-2

CDR3aa: CSARDGASRETQYF
CDR3nt: TGCAGTGCTAGAGACGGGGCTAGCAGGGAGACCCAGTACTTC
v_gene: TRBV20-1
abundance: -
d_gene: -
j_gene: TRBJ2-5

CDR3aa: CASSLTPSGHYNEQFF
CDR3nt: TGTGCCAGCAGCCTCACGCCTAGCGGACATTACAATGAGCAGTTCTTC
v_gene: TRBV7-3
abundance: few
d_gene: TRBD2
j_gene: TRBJ2-1

CDR3aa: CSAKINEQFF
CDR3nt: TGCAGTGCTAAGATCAATGAGCAGTTCTTC
v_gene: TRBV20-1
abundance: few
d_gene: -
j_gene: TRBJ2-1

CDR3aa: CASSLRGADEKLFF
CDR3nt: TGTGCCAGCAGCTTACGGGGGGCGGATGAAAAACTGTTTTTT
v_gene: TRBV7-2
abundance: few
d_gene: -
j_gene: TRBJ1-4